This TCR beta chain was captured by sequencing in a study of T cells in Graves' hyperthyroidism and ophthalmopathy (dated by TCRdb to the late 2010s). Background for the entire study: Peripheral blood samples were taken at initial diagnosis, before any treatment was given. According to the paper, TCR Vbeta CDR3 sequencing was carried out on about 140 peripheral blood samples, which came from approximately 41 ophthalmopathy, approximately 78 hyperthyroidism and approximately 17 progressor patients. After sampling, hyperthyroidism patients received methimazole starting at 30 mg daily, and ophthalmopathy patients received high-dose intravenous methylprednisolone. The study also compared thyroid tissue and blood T-cell repertoires from 6 or 7 Graves' hyperthyroidism patients. To identify TCR V-J signatures that set the groups apart, the researchers used a discovery cohort of more than 95 patients, made up of around 40 with Graves' ophthalmopathy and some 55 with stable Graves' hyperthyroidism. Prospective prediction of ophthalmopathy was tested in an independent validation cohort consisting of fewer than 20 hyperthyroidism patients and 17 patients who later progressed to ophthalmopathy. For training and testing, the roughly 93 patients in the discovery cohort were randomly divided in a 7:3 ratio. Paper-wide results and their limitations: Sample size was not statistically predetermined, and blinding of investigators to group allocation was not performed. Ophthalmopathy was separated from stable hyperthyroidism by a 13 V-J signature model, with approximately 89% sensitivity and about 81% specificity obtained in cross-validation and 80%/75% obtained in testing. In validation, the model predicted progression to ophthalmopathy a median of 6.5 months before onset, with about 70% sensitivity and roughly 79% specificity. Blood samples also contained most of the expanded thyroid clonotypes (frequency above 0.001), which suggests that blood repertoires may reflect thyroid immune responses.

This clonotype was observed at least ten times. Its cognate antigen has yet to be identified. There are no base qualities to consult, and no much larger clone falls within one base. Ophthalmopathy patients had moderately to severely active disease, with a Clinical Activity Score of 3 or more, a NOSPECS grade of 4 or more, and a disease duration of less than 3 months. Patients with uncontrolled infections, other autoimmune diseases, pregnancy or lactation were excluded. Clinical symptoms, serum thyroxine and TRAb, thyroid ultrasound, and orbital computed tomography formed the basis for the diagnoses. Ficoll-Paque density gradient centrifugation was used to isolate PBMCs from about 9 ml of fresh peripheral blood. Total RNA was extracted using Trizol reagent, and RNA quality was assessed on an Agilent 2100 Bioanalyzer. The TCR beta CDR3 regions were amplified from RNA transcripts. A first-round RT-PCR of the TCR CDR3 used the HTBI primer set with the Qiagen OneStep RT-PCR kit. Libraries were constructed in a second round of multiplex PCR, after which size selection and purification were performed. Libraries were sequenced paired-end with 100 bp reads on an Illumina HiSeq2000. The authors processed their data as follows. Raw data were processed with SOAPnuke, discarding reads with adapters, uncalled bases, mean Phred below 15, or no exact constant-primer or identifier match. COPE v1.2.5 was used to merge the high-quality paired reads, and each unique nucleotide sequence was defined as a clonotype. MiTCR v1.1 was used to align the clonotypes against IMGT TRBV, TRBD and TRBJ reference segments. The analysis included only V-J combinations with a frequency above 0.0001, which together covered 98% to 99.2% of the repertoires. A TCS score was defined as the ratio between F50 (clonal expansion) and ExV (chaos), using BLOSUM62-based TCRdist between CDR3 peptides within each V-J. Welch's t-statistics and random forest reduced roughly 540 V-J features to 13, which were used in a naive Bayes classifier (R e1071). Using fastp trimming at Q25 and MiXCR clonotype assembly, TCRdb reanalyzed the public sequencing data and kept in-frame beta chains. Every distinct CDR3 protein forms one entry, paired with its most common genes and DNA. What appears here as the V and J calls and clone size reflects TCRdb's work, not the paper's. The sample has under 350,000 distinct CDR3 sequences on record, about a sixth of them singletons. Over 45% of the sample comes from the top ten.

Material: blood. This sequence originates from a woman in her sixties with Graves' ophthalmopathy.

The CDR3 loop reads CASSPRQGSYEQYF. The base sequence is TGTGCCAGCAGCCCACGACAGGGATCCTACGAGCAGTACTTC. This chain joins TRBV7-2 to TRBJ2-7, with 7 central nucleotides matching TRBD1. V lost 5 bases and J lost 1 base, and the count of bases not matched to a germline gene is 5. The germline V gene yields SGHTA for CDR1 and FQGNSA for CDR2. The CDR3 has 14 amino acids, counting the end cysteine and phenylalanine. Only the CDR3 part of the read is kept: 42 bases, read in frame from the first base.